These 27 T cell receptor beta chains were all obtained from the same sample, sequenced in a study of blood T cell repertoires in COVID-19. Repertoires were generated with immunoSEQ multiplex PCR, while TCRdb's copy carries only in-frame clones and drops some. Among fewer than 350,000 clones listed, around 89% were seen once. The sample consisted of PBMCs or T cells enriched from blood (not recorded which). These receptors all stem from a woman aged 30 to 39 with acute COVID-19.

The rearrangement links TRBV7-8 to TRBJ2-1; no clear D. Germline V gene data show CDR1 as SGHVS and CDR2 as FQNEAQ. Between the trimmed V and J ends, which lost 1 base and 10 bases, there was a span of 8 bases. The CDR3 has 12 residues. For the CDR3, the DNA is TGTGCCAGCAGCTTAGGTCAAATGGAGCAGTTCTTC. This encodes CASSLGQMEQFF.

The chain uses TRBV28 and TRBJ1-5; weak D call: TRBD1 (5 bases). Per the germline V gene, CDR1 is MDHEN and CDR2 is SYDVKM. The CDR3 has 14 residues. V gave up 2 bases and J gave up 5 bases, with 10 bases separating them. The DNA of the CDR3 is TGTGCCAGCAGTTTAGGGGGGGAGTATCAGCCCCAGCATTTT. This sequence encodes CASSLGGEYQPQHF.

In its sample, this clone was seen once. The CDR3 DNA is TGTGCCATCAGTGGGACAGGGGAACCTAACTATGGCTACACCTTC. The encoded protein is CAISGTGEPNYGYTF. This sequence joins TRBV10-3 and TRBJ1-2, with 9 positions matching TRBD1. Germline CDR1 ENHRY, CDR2 SYGVKD. Germline trimming cut 4 bases from V and 0 bases from J; bases unmatched to any gene: 3. The CDR3 spans 15 residues.

Here the CDR3 reads CASRLDWGTDTQYF. Written as DNA, the CDR3 is TGTGCCAGTAGACTAGATTGGGGCACAGATACGCAGTATTTT. The chain couples TRBV19 to TRBJ2-3, with a tentative D call TRBD2 (5 bases). The ends were cut back, 6 bases at V and 1 base at J, with 11 bases in the middle. Germline CDR1 is LNHDA and CDR2 is SQIVND (reference sequence). CDR3 length: 14 amino acids.

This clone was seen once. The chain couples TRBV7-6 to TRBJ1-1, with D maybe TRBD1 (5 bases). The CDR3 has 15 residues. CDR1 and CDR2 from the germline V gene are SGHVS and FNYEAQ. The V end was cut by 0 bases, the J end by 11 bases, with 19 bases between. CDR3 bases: TGTGCCAGCAGCTTAGCGGTTAGGGACTCCGTTTCTGCTTTCTTT. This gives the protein CASSLAVRDSVSAFF.

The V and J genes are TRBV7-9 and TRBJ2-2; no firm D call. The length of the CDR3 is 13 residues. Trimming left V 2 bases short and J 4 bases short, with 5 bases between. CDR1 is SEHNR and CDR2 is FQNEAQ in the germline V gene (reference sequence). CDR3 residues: CASSLPGTGELFF. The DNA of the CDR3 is TGTGCCAGCAGCTTACCCGGCACCGGGGAGCTGTTTTTT.

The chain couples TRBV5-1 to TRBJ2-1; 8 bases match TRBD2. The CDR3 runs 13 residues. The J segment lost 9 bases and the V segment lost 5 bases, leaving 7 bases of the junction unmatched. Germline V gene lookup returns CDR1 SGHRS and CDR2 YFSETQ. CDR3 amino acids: CASSSREVVEQFF. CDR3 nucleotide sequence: TGCGCCAGCAGTTCGCGGGAGGTTGTTGAGCAGTTCTTC.

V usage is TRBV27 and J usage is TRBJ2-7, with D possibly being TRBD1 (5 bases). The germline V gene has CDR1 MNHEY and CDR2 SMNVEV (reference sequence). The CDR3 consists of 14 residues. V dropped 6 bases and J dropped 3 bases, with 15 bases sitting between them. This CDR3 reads CASSTSGLVYEQYF. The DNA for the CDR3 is TGTGCCAGCAGCACCTCAGGGTTGGTCTACGAGCAGTACTTC.

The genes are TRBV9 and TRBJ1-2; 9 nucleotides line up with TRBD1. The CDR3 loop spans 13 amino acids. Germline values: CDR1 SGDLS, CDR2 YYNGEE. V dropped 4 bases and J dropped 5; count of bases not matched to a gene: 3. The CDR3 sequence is CASSRTGEYGYTF. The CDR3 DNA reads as TGTGCCAGCAGCAGGACAGGGGAATATGGCTACACCTTC.

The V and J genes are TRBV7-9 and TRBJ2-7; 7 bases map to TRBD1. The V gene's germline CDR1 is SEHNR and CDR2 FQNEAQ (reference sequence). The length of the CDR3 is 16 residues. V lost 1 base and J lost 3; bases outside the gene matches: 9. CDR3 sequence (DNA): TGTGCCAGCAGCTTAGTGGGGGACAGCTACGACTACGAGCAGTACTTC. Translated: CASSLVGDSYDYEQYF.

CDR3 loop: CASSQDRGAPADTQYF. As DNA, the CDR3 is TGTGCCAGCAGCCAAGATAGGGGTGCTCCGGCAGATACGCAGTATTTT. The rearrangement links TRBV14 to TRBJ2-3, with a tentative D call TRBD1 (5 bases). The CDR3 is 16 amino acids. Between the trimmed V and J ends, which lost 0 bases and 4 bases, there was a span of 14 bases. Germline-derived CDR1 and CDR2 are SGHDN and FVKESK.

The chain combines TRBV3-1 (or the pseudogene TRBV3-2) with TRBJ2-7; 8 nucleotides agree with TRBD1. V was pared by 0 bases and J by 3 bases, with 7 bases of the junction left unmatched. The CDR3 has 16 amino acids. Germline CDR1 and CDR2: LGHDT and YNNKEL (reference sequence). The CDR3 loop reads CASSQETGTGNYEQYF. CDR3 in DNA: TGTGCCAGCAGCCAAGAGACCGGGACAGGAAACTACGAGCAGTACTTC.

The CDR3 DNA sequence: TGTGCCACCAGCAGGGCCAGCGGGGGCCTTGGGGAGCAGTACTTC. It translates to CATSRASGGLGEQYF. This chain uses TRBV15 with TRBJ2-7, with 8 bases lining up with TRBD2. V lost 3 bases, J lost 7 bases, and 11 bases stayed unmatched. There are 15 residues in the CDR3. From germline, CDR1 is LNHNV and CDR2 YYDKDF (reference sequence).

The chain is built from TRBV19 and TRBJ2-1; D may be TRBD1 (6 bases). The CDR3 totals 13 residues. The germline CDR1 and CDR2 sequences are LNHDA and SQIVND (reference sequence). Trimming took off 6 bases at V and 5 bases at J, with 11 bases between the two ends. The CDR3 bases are TGTGCCAGTAGGGGGGCAGGGAACAATGAGCAGTTCTTC. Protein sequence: CASRGAGNNEQFF.

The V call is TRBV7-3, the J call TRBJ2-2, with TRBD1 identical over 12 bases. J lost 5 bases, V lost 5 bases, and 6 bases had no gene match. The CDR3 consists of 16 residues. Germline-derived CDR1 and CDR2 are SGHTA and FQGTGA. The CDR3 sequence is CASSVLGQGATGELFF. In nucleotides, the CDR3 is TGTGCCAGCAGCGTGCTGGGACAGGGGGCAACCGGGGAGCTGTTTTTT.

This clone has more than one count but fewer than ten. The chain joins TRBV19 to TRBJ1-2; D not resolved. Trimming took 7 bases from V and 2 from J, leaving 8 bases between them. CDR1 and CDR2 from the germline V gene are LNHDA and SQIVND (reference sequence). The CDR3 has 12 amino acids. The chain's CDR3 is CASIGENYGYTF. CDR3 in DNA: TGTGCCAGTATCGGGGAGAACTATGGCTACACCTTC.

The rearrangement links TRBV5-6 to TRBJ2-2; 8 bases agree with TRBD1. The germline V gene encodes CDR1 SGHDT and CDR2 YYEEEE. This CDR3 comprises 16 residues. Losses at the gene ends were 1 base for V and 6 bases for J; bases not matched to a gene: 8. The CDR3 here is CASSLTGGAEAGELFF. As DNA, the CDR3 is TGTGCCAGCAGCTTGACAGGGGGTGCTGAAGCCGGGGAGCTGTTTTTT.

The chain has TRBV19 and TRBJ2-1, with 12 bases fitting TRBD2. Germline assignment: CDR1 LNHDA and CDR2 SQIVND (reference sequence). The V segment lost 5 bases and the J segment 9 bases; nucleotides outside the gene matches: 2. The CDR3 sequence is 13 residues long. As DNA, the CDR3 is TGTGCCAGTAGTGCACTAGCGGGAGGTGAGCAGTTCTTC. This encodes CASSALAGGEQFF.

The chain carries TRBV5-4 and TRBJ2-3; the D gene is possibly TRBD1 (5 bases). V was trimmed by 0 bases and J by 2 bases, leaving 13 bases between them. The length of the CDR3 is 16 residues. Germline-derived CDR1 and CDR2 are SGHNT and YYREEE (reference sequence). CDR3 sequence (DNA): TGTGCCAGCAGCTTGGGGTCAGGGCTCCCCACAGATACGCAGTATTTT. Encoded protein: CASSLGSGLPTDTQYF.

This chain's CDR3 is CASRGSSYEQYF. The CDR3 DNA reads as TGTGCCAGCAGGGGGAGCTCCTACGAGCAGTACTTC. The chain links TRBV27 to TRBJ2-7; weak D call: TRBD2 (5 bases). Germline assignment: CDR1 MNHEY and CDR2 SMNVEV (reference sequence). V was cut by 6 bases and J by 0 bases, with 6 bases left in between. The CDR3 is 12 residues long.

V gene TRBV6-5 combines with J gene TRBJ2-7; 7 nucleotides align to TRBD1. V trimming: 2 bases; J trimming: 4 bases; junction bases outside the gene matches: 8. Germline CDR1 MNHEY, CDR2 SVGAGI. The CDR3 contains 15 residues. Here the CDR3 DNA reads TGTGCCAGCAGTTACCGGGCAGGGGGAAAATACGAGCAGTACTTC. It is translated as CASSYRAGGKYEQYF.

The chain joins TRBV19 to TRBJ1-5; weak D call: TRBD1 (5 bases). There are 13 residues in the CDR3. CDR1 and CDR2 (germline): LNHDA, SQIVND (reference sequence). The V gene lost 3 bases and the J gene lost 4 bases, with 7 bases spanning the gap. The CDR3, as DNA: TGTGCCAGTAGTATGACAGAGAATCAGCCCCAGCATTTT. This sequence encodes CASSMTENQPQHF.

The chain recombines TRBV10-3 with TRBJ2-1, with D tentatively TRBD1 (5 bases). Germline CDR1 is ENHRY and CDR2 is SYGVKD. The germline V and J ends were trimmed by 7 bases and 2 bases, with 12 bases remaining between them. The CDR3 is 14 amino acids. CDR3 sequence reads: CAIKGWGTYNEQFF. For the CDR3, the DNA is TGTGCCATCAAAGGGTGGGGCACCTACAATGAGCAGTTCTTC.

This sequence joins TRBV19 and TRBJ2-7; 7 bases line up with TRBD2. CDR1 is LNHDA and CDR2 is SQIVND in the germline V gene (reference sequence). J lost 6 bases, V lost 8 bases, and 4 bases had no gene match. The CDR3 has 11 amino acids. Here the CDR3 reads CASGGGVEQYF. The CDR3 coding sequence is TGTGCCAGTGGTGGGGGGGTCGAGCAGTACTTC.

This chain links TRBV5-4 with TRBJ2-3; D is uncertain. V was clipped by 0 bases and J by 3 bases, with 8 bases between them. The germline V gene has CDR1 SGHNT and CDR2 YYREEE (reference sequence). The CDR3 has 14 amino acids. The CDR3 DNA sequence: TGTGCCAGCAGCTTGGATACACAAACAGATACGCAGTATTTT. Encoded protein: CASSLDTQTDTQYF.

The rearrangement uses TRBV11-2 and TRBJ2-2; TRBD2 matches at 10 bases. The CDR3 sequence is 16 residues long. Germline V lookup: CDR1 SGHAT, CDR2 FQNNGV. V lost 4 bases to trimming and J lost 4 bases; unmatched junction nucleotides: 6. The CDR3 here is CASSSSGRGATGELFF. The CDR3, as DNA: TGTGCCAGCAGCTCTAGCGGGAGAGGGGCCACCGGGGAGCTGTTTTTT.

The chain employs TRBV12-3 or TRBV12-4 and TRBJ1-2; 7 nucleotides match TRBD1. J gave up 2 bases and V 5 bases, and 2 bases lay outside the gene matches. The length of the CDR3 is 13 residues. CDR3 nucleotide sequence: TGTGCCAGCAGTACAGGGGTGAACTATGGCTACACCTTC. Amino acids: CASSTGVNYGYTF.